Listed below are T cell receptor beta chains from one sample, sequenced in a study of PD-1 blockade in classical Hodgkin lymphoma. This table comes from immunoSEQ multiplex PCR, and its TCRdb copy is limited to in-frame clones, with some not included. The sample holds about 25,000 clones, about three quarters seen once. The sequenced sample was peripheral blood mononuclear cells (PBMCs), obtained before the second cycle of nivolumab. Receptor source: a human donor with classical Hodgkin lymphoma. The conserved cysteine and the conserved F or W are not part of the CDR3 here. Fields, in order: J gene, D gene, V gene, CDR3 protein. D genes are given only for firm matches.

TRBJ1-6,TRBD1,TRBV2,ASSEWDSNSPLH
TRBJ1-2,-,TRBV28,ASGTIVYT
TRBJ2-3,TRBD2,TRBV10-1,ASSEYEREDTDTQY
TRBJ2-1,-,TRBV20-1,SASGRNEQF
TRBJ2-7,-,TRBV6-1,ASSESTPYEQY
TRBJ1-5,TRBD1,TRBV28,ASSLWVTGVDQPQH
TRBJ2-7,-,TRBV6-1,ASRISYEQY
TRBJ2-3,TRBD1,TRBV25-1,ASSDLGTGGPDTQY
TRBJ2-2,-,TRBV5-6,ASSPDGNTGELF
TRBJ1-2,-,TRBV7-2,ASSLIATVHGYT
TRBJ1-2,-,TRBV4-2,ASSQDQGYGYT
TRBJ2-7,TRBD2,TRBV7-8,ASRPRSGSSYEQY
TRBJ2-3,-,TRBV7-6,ASSLLTGRDTQY
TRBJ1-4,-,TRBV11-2,ASSSLRGPWEKLF
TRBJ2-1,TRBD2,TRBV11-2,ASSLVSGRAHEQF
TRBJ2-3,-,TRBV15,ATSRPRGSQRSRWDTQY
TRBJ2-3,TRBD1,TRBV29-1,SVDGTGGPTSTDTQY
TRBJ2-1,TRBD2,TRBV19,ASSIGTSGSNEQF
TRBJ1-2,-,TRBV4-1,ASSQRTENYGYT
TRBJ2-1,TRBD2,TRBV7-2,ASSFAGGVYNEQF
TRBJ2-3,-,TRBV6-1,ATSDEDSTDTQY
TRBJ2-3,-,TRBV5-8,ASSHRADTQY
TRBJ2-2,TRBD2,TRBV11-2,ASSLGREVRRAGELF
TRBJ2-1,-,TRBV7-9,ASSKTTAGDNEQF
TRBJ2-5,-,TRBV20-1,SARGKETQY
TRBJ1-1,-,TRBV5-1,ASSLRTLANTEAF
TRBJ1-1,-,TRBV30,AWSVWGAFEAF
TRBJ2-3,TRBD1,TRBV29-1,SVGPYFDRVQDTQY
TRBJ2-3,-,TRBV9,ASSGGRGQDTQY